Shown below are 14 T cell receptor beta chains from a single sample sequenced in a study of T cell repertoires in cytomegalovirus infection. MiXCR, run by TCRdb on the reads, gives a single entry per CDR3 protein. The sample lists about 220,000 distinct CDR3 sequences; less than 50% were seen once. Their cognate antigens are unknown. The sample here was CD8+ T cells from cultured PBMCs, taken from culture after CMV antigen stimulation. The source of these receptors is a human donor in good health (CMV status not recorded). Some clones in this sample may be carry-over from other donors' samples.

This rearrangement joins TRBV15 to TRBJ2-7; 8 positions match TRBD1. The CDR3 is made up of 16 amino acids. Germline-derived CDR1 and CDR2 are LNHNV and YYDKDF (reference sequence). Unmatched junction bases numbered 11, after V lost 0 bases and J lost 7 bases. This CDR3 reads CATSRDQDRDGGEQYF. In DNA, the CDR3 is TGTGCCACCAGCAGAGACCAGGACAGGGATGGAGGGGAGCAGTACTTC.

This rearrangement joins TRBV11-2 to TRBJ2-1; 8 bases align to TRBD2. The junction had 15 bases not matched to a gene; V was cut back by 6 bases and J by 8 bases. The V gene's germline CDR1 is SGHAT and CDR2 FQNNGV. This CDR3 contains 16 residues. CDR3 protein: CASSFAGGGFEDEQFF. The CDR3 nucleotides read TGTGCCAGCAGTTTTGCGGGGGGCGGGTTCGAGGATGAGCAGTTCTTC.

This clonotype has a handful of counts. V gene TRBV6-1 combines with J gene TRBJ2-1; TRBD1 matches at 7 bases. CDR1 and CDR2 (germline): MNHNS, SASEGT. After removal of 6 bases from V and 3 bases from J, the junction contained 8 bases not matched to a gene. The CDR3 is 15 residues long. The CDR3 sequence: CASSEEAGGYNEQFF. Here the CDR3 DNA reads TGTGCCAGCAGCGAGGAGGCAGGGGGCTACAATGAGCAGTTCTTC.

This clonotype turned up a few times. The rearrangement links TRBV20-1 to TRBJ1-5; D gene unclear. This CDR3 has 14 residues. Deletions cut 4 bases from V and 0 bases from J, with 10 bases between. Germline CDR1 and CDR2: DFQATT and SNEGSKA (reference sequence). Here the CDR3 reads CSATGLLSNQPQHF. The CDR3 DNA follows: TGCAGTGCTACTGGGCTCCTTAGCAATCAGCCCCAGCATTTT.

This sequence joins TRBV15 and TRBJ1-1, with unresolved D. The germline CDR1 and CDR2 sequences are LNHNV and YYDKDF (reference sequence). With 4 bases removed from V and 0 bases from J, the gap between germline ends came to 12 bases. The CDR3 has 15 residues. The CDR3, as DNA: TGTGCCACCAGCACAAAGGACGGGATGAACACTGAAGCTTTCTTT. Translated: CATSTKDGMNTEAFF.

CDR3 DNA sequence: TGTGCGTCGCAGAACGGTTATAGCAATCAGCCCCAGCATTTT. It codes for CASQNGYSNQPQHF. The chain couples TRBV2 to TRBJ1-5; D remains ambiguous. The CDR3 totals 14 residues. CDR1 is SNHLY, CDR2 FYNNEI, per germline. Together with reference TRBV2 and TRBJ1-5, the CDR3 gives the full variable domain: EPEVTQTPSHQVTQMGQEVILRCVPISNHLYFYWYRQILGQKVEFLVSFYNNEISEKSEIFDDQFSVERPDGSNFTLKIRSTKLEDSAMYFCASQNGYSNQPQHFGDGTRLSIL.

With regard to this clonotype: An end of the junction does not agree with germline; a read error may underlie this. V is TRBV27 and J is TRBJ2-3; a possible D gene is TRBD2 (5 bases). The germline gives CDR1 MNHEY, CDR2 SMNVEV (reference sequence). The CDR3 is made up of 16 amino acids. CDR3 nucleotide sequence: TGTGCCAGCAGTTTATCACAGAACCCTAGCACAGATACGCCGTATTTT. Translated, it gives CASSLSQNPSTDTPYF.

This clonotype occurred a few times. The rearrangement joins TRBV7-9 to TRBJ2-7, with 9 bases matching TRBD2. This CDR3 has 15 residues. With V trimmed by 5 bases and J by 0 bases, 5 bases remained unmatched. Germline V gene data show CDR1 as SEHNR and CDR2 as FQNEAQ (reference sequence). DNA for the CDR3: TGTGCCAGCAGCCCCCGACTAGCGGCCTCCTACGAGCAGTACTTC. Its protein is CASSPRLAASYEQYF.

The CDR3 DNA is TGTGCCAGCAGCGAGGGGACGGTTTCGGGAAACATTCAGTACTTC. The encoded protein is CASSEGTVSGNIQYF. The chain carries TRBV9 and TRBJ2-4; D assignment may be TRBD1 or TRBD2 (5 bases each). There are 15 residues in the CDR3. Germline assignment: CDR1 SGDLS and CDR2 YYNGEE. Trimming took 3 bases from V and 6 from J, leaving 16 bases between them.

The rearrangement uses TRBV12-3 or TRBV12-4 and TRBJ1-4; D is possibly TRBD1 (6 bases). The CDR3 totals 14 residues. V lost 6 bases and J lost 7, with 15 bases in between. Written as DNA, the CDR3 is TGTGCCAGCAGATCAGGGGAGAACCTTGAAAAACTGTTTTTT. Its protein product is CASRSGENLEKLFF.

This clonotype was seen more than once but under ten times. V and J are TRBV2 and TRBJ2-2, with D perhaps matching TRBD2 (5 bases). The CDR3 consists of 17 residues. The V end lost 3 bases, the J end lost 5 bases, and 19 bases lay between the germline ends. Germline V gene sequence: CDR1 SNHLY, CDR2 FYNNEI. The CDR3 DNA is TGTGCCAGCAGTGATCCGGAGGATGGGGTGGGAACCGGGGAGCTGTTTTTT. Encoded protein: CASSDPEDGVGTGELFF. The whole variable domain, remainder taken from reference TRBV2 and TRBJ2-2, is EPEVTQTPSHQVTQMGQEVILRCVPISNHLYFYWYRQILGQKVEFLVSFYNNEISEKSEIFDDQFSVERPDGSNFTLKIRSTKLEDSAMYFCASSDPEDGVGTGELFFGEGSRLTVL.

In its sample, this clonotype was seen many times. The chain has TRBV27 and TRBJ1-5, with 7 bases matching TRBD1. Germline CDR1 is MNHEY and CDR2 is SMNVEV (reference sequence). J gave up 2 bases and V 0 bases, and 1 base lay outside the gene matches. This CDR3 region has 15 residues. Here the CDR3 reads CASSLSTGRNQPQHF. CDR3 coding DNA: TGTGCCAGCAGTTTATCGACAGGGCGCAATCAGCCCCAGCATTTT.

This clonotype was counted only a few times. The V gene is TRBV7-8, the J gene TRBJ1-5; no clear D. Trimming removed 3 bases at V and 2 bases at J, with 11 bases between. Germline V gene sequence: CDR1 SGHVS, CDR2 FQNEAQ. The CDR3 is 15 amino acids. This CDR3 is CASSLPMSGNQPQHF. The CDR3 DNA sequence: TGTGCCAGCAGCTTGCCCATGTCCGGCAATCAGCCCCAGCATTTT.

The chain combines TRBV20-1 with TRBJ2-1; D ambiguous. Germline V gene sequence: CDR1 DFQATT, CDR2 SNEGSKA (reference sequence). V lost 0 bases to trimming and J lost 0 bases, with 6 bases between them. The CDR3 extends over 14 amino acids. This CDR3 is CSARDRFSYNEQFF. In nucleotides, the CDR3 is TGCAGTGCTAGAGACAGGTTCTCCTACAATGAGCAGTTCTTC.